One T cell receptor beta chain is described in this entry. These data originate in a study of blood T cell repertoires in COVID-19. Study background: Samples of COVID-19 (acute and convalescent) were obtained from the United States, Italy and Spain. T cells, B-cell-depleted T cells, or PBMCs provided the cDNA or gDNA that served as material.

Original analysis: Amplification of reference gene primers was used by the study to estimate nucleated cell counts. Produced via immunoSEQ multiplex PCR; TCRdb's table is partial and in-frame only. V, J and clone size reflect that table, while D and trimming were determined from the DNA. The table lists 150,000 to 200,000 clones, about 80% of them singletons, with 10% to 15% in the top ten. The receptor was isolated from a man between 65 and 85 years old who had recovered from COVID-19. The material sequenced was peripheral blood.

CDR3 bases: TGTGCCAGCAGCCGAGGGACAGGGGTTGTTTTGGATGAGCAGTTCTTC. Translated, it gives CASSRGTGVVLDEQFF. The V gene is TRBV3-1 (or the pseudogene TRBV3-2), the J gene TRBJ2-1; the match to TRBD1 covers 10 bases. J gave up 8 bases and V 4 bases, and 11 bases lay outside the gene matches. CDR3 length: 16 residues. Per the germline V gene, CDR1 is LGHDT and CDR2 is YNNKEL (reference sequence).